The 14 T cell receptor beta chains reported below all come from one sample, sequenced in a study of control samples from healthy donors and cancer patients. Measured with immunoSEQ multiplex PCR; TCRdb has only the in-frame clones, and not every one. The sample has tens of thousands of clones, around 89% seen once. Sequenced: blood. The source of these receptors is a woman in her 70s in good health.

This clone was seen once. This chain joins TRBV5-4 and TRBJ1-1, with 8 bases identical to TRBD1. The CDR3 extends over 14 amino acids. The junction had 1 base not matched to a gene; V was cut back by 0 bases and J by 3 bases. CDR1 is SGHNT and CDR2 is YYREEE in the germline V gene (reference sequence). The CDR3 sequence is CASSLDRGDTEAFF. CDR3 nucleotides: TGTGCCAGCAGCTTGGACAGGGGGGACACTGAAGCTTTCTTT.

The chain couples TRBV10-1 to TRBJ1-3; D is perhaps TRBD1 (5 bases). The V gene's germline CDR1 is WNHNN and CDR2 SYGVQD (reference sequence). Trimming took 5 bases from V and 2 from J, leaving 13 bases between them. This CDR3 is 15 amino acids long. CDR3: CASSTGAGTGNTIYF. In nucleotides, the CDR3 is TGCGCCAGCAGTACCGGGGCAGGTACTGGAAACACCATATATTTT.

In this sample, this clone turned up a few times. The chain carries TRBV5-4 and TRBJ1-1, with 8 bases lining up with TRBD1. J lost 5 bases, V lost 4 bases, and 13 bases had no gene match. This CDR3 region has 16 residues. Germline lookup yields CDR1 SGHNT and CDR2 YYREEE (reference sequence). The CDR3 bases are TGTGCCAGCAGCACCGGACAGGGCTGGGGTAAGACTGAAGCTTTCTTT. The encoded protein is CASSTGQGWGKTEAFF.

As for this clone: Distinct nucleotide sequences in the sample also encode this CDR3. The CDR3 is CASSLAGTSEAFF. CDR3 bases: TGTGCCAGCAGCTTAGCCGGTACTTCTGAAGCTTTCTTT. This chain connects TRBV11-2 to TRBJ1-1; D is uncertain. Germline CDR1 SGHAT, CDR2 FQNNGV. The CDR3 is made up of 13 amino acids. The V end lost 1 base, the J end lost 6 bases, and 9 bases lay between the germline ends.

The chain has TRBV2 and TRBJ1-2, with 8 bases aligning to TRBD1. CDR3 length: 15 amino acids. The J segment lost 6 bases and the V segment lost 6 bases, leaving 12 bases of the junction unmatched. Germline V gives CDR1 SNHLY, CDR2 FYNNEI. The CDR3 is CASSARTGSADGYTF. Here the CDR3 DNA reads TGTGCCAGCAGCGCAAGGACAGGGAGTGCGGATGGCTACACCTTC.

This clone was counted a few times. The chain's CDR3 is CASSQEGQGYNEQFF. The CDR3 coding sequence is TGTGCCAGCAGCCAAGAGGGACAGGGATACAATGAGCAGTTCTTC. The chain employs TRBV4-2 and TRBJ2-1; 9 bases are a match to TRBD1. In germline, CDR1 is LGHNA, CDR2 YNFKEQ. The length of the CDR3 is 15 residues. After removal of 0 bases from V and 4 bases from J, the junction contained 1 base not matched to a gene.

V and J are TRBV6-6 and TRBJ2-1; 10 bases agree with TRBD2. J was trimmed by 0 bases and V by 6 bases; bases with no gene match: 17. Germline CDR1 MNHNY, CDR2 SVGAGI (reference sequence). The CDR3 has 20 residues. Written as DNA, the CDR3 is TGTGCCAGCAGCCCCCGGACTGCTGGGACTAGCGATTACTCCTACAATGAGCAGTTCTTC. It translates to CASSPRTAGTSDYSYNEQFF.

The chain has TRBV14 and TRBJ1-1; D gene unclear. The CDR3 runs to 14 residues. The V gene's germline CDR1 is SGHDN and CDR2 FVKESK. V lost 0 bases to trimming and J lost 0 bases, with 5 bases between them. The CDR3 reads CASSQERMNTEAFF. CDR3 DNA sequence: TGTGCCAGCAGCCAAGAAAGGATGAACACTGAAGCTTTCTTT.

The J gene is TRBJ1-2, the V gene TRBV6-1; D gene unclear. V was pared by 0 bases and J by 1 base, with 9 bases between. This CDR3 comprises 15 residues. CDR1 is MNHNS, CDR2 SASEGT, per germline. In DNA, the CDR3 is TGTGCCAGCAGTGAAGCGCGGGCGGGTAACTATGGCTACACCTTC. Its protein is CASSEARAGNYGYTF.

The chain recombines TRBV5-1 with TRBJ1-1; no reliable D call. CDR1 is SGHRS, CDR2 YFSETQ, per germline. Trimming removed 0 bases from V and 5 bases from J, with 8 bases in between. The CDR3 extends over 13 amino acids. Written as DNA, the CDR3 is TGCGCCAGCAGCTTGGAGCAGGCGACTGAAGCTTTCTTT. Protein product: CASSLEQATEAFF.

The chain uses TRBV3-1 (or the pseudogene TRBV3-2) and TRBJ2-3; a possible D gene is TRBD2 (6 bases). Trimming pared 4 bases from V and 3 bases from J, leaving 11 bases between. The CDR3 runs to 14 residues. Germline CDR1 and CDR2: LGHDT and YNNKEL (reference sequence). CDR3 nucleotide sequence: TGTGCCAGCAGCCCTTTGGCGGGGACAGATACGCAGTATTTT. Its translation is CASSPLAGTDTQYF.

This chain joins TRBV7-9 and TRBJ1-2; D unresolved. V was cut by 1 base and J by 4 bases, with 10 bases left in between. CDR1 is SEHNR and CDR2 is FQNEAQ in the germline V gene (reference sequence). This CDR3 contains 14 residues. CDR3 sequence (DNA): TGTGCCAGCAGCTTAGACGTTGTCAGCTATGGCTACACCTTC. Translation: CASSLDVVSYGYTF. Drawing the rest from reference TRBV7-9 and TRBJ1-2, the complete variable domain is DTGVSQNPRHKITKRGQNVTFRCDPISEHNRLYWYRQTLGQGPEFLTYFQNEAQLEKSRLLSDRFSAERPKGSFSTLEIQRTEQGDSAMYLCASSLDVVSYGYTFGSGTRLTVV.

V gene TRBV30 combines with J gene TRBJ2-1, with 8 bases lining up with TRBD2. Germline V gene data show CDR1 as GTSNPN and CDR2 as SVGIG (reference sequence). The CDR3 has 15 amino acids. The ends lost 3 bases at V and 4 bases at J; junction bases unmatched: 8. The CDR3 reads CAWREGGRPYNEQFF. In DNA, the CDR3 is TGTGCCTGGAGGGAGGGCGGGAGGCCTTACAATGAGCAGTTCTTC.

In DNA form, the CDR3 reads TGTGCCAGCAGTTACTCGCGCGGGGAATATTCTGAAGCTTTCTTT. It encodes CASSYSRGEYSEAFF. The J gene is TRBJ1-1, the V gene TRBV6-6; no definite D call. Per germline, CDR1 MNHNY and CDR2 SVGAGI (reference sequence). The V and J ends lost 0 bases and 6 bases respectively, with 14 bases between them. The CDR3 is 15 residues long.